The rows below give T cell receptor beta chains drawn from one sample of a study of human thymus T cells. Sequencing used immunoSEQ multiplex PCR; TCRdb keeps in-frame clones, though not all of them. The repertoire includes around 130,000 clones, around 94% of them detected once, and around 0.025% sits in the top ten. The sequenced sample was thymus tissue. The receptors here all came from a boy younger than two with a congenital heart defect but otherwise immunologically healthy. CDR3s include the opening cysteine and the closing phenylalanine or tryptophan. Each record gives: J gene, clone size, D gene, V gene, CDR3 protein, CDR3 DNA. A D gene is named only where the DNA matches it firmly. Part of the rows lack a size; the others show once, few, many or a class for expanded clones.

J gene: TRBJ2-4
clone size: once
D gene: TRBD2
V gene: TRBV4-3
CDR3 protein: CASTAERGGAKNIQYF
CDR3 DNA: TGCGCCAGCACCGCCGAGCGGGGGGGGGCCAAAAACATTCAGTACTTC

J gene: TRBJ2-1
clone size: .
D gene: TRBD1
V gene: TRBV27
CDR3 protein: CASSLVGGDEQFF
CDR3 DNA: TGTGCCAGCAGTTTGGTAGGGGGCGACGAGCAGTTCTTC

J gene: TRBJ2-3
clone size: .
D gene: .
V gene: TRBV18
CDR3 protein: CASSPPLAADTQYF
CDR3 DNA: TGTGCCAGCTCACCACCACTAGCTGCAGATACGCAGTATTTT

J gene: TRBJ2-3
clone size: .
D gene: .
V gene: TRBV5-1
CDR3 protein: CASKEQGIPLYTDTQYF
CDR3 DNA: TGCGCCAGCAAAGAACAGGGTATCCCGCTATACACAGATACGCAGTATTTT

J gene: TRBJ2-5
clone size: .
D gene: TRBD2
V gene: TRBV4-1
CDR3 protein: CASSQSRLAGGDWETQYF
CDR3 DNA: TGCGCCAGCAGCCAATCCCGACTAGCGGGGGGGGATTGGGAGACCCAGTACTTC

J gene: TRBJ2-7
clone size: .
D gene: .
V gene: TRBV5-5
CDR3 protein: CASSGTYEQYF
CDR3 DNA: TGTGCCAGCAGTGGGACTTACGAGCAGTACTTC

J gene: TRBJ1-6
clone size: .
D gene: .
V gene: TRBV7-9
CDR3 protein: CASSPGVFGVYNSPLHF
CDR3 DNA: TGTGCCAGCAGCCCCGGGGTTTTCGGTGTTTATAATTCACCCCTCCACTTT

J gene: TRBJ2-4
clone size: .
D gene: TRBD1
V gene: TRBV9
CDR3 protein: CASSGSGQGALIQYF
CDR3 DNA: TGTGCCAGCAGCGGCTCTGGACAGGGGGCTCTCATTCAGTACTTC

J gene: TRBJ2-3
clone size: .
D gene: TRBD2
V gene: TRBV18
CDR3 protein: CASSPILAADTQYF
CDR3 DNA: TGTGCCAGCTCACCTATCCTAGCGGCAGATACGCAGTATTTT

J gene: TRBJ1-1
clone size: .
D gene: .
V gene: TRBV6-5
CDR3 protein: CASSPSEGNTEAFF
CDR3 DNA: TGTGCCAGCAGTCCCAGCGAGGGGAACACTGAAGCTTTCTTT

J gene: TRBJ2-3
clone size: .
D gene: TRBD2
V gene: TRBV7-2
CDR3 protein: CASSFGLAGGRTDTQYF
CDR3 DNA: TGTGCCAGCAGCTTTGGACTAGCGGGGGGGCGGACAGATACGCAGTATTTT

J gene: TRBJ2-3
clone size: .
D gene: TRBD2
V gene: TRBV4-1
CDR3 protein: CASSQDPPRGTGRADTQYF
CDR3 DNA: TGCGCCAGCAGCCAAGATCCCCCCCGGGGCACCGGGAGGGCAGATACGCAGTATTTT

J gene: TRBJ1-1
clone size: .
D gene: .
V gene: TRBV4-3
CDR3 protein: CASSQAAGTRNTEAFF
CDR3 DNA: TGCGCCAGCAGCCAAGCCGCCGGGACAAGGAACACTGAAGCTTTCTTT

J gene: TRBJ1-4
clone size: .
D gene: TRBD1
V gene: TRBV4-1
CDR3 protein: CASSQSGTGGEKLFF
CDR3 DNA: TGCGCCAGCAGCCAATCCGGGACAGGGGGTGAAAAACTGTTTTTT

J gene: TRBJ2-7
clone size: .
D gene: TRBD2
V gene: TRBV13
CDR3 protein: CASSPSRGVNEQYF
CDR3 DNA: TGTGCCAGCAGCCCAAGTCGGGGGGTTAACGAGCAGTACTTC

J gene: TRBJ2-3
clone size: .
D gene: TRBD2
V gene: TRBV27
CDR3 protein: CASSLRSRLAGADTQYF
CDR3 DNA: TGTGCCAGCAGTTTAAGGTCGCGCCTAGCGGGGGCAGATACGCAGTATTTT

J gene: TRBJ1-3
clone size: .
D gene: .
V gene: TRBV7-9
CDR3 protein: CASSRTGLSSGNTIYF
CDR3 DNA: TGTGCCAGCAGCCGTACAGGGCTCAGCTCTGGAAACACCATATATTTT

J gene: TRBJ2-3
clone size: .
D gene: .
V gene: TRBV4-3
CDR3 protein: CASSRDPQADTQYF
CDR3 DNA: TGCGCCAGCAGCCGGGACCCTCAGGCGGATACGCAGTATTTT

J gene: TRBJ1-6
clone size: .
D gene: .
V gene: TRBV19
CDR3 protein: CASSMLVYNSPLHF
CDR3 DNA: TGTGCCAGTAGTATGCTGGTCTATAATTCACCCCTCCACTTT

J gene: TRBJ2-3
clone size: .
D gene: TRBD2
V gene: TRBV6-5
CDR3 protein: CASSLRGGPDTQYF
CDR3 DNA: TGTGCCAGCAGTTTGCGGGGAGGGCCAGATACGCAGTATTTT

J gene: TRBJ1-1
clone size: .
D gene: .
V gene: TRBV28
CDR3 protein: CASSQGRGETFF
CDR3 DNA: TGTGCCAGCAGCCAGGGGAGGGGGGAGACTTTCTTT

J gene: TRBJ1-2
clone size: .
D gene: TRBD1
V gene: TRBV7-9
CDR3 protein: CASSCSGTGKGSYGYTF
CDR3 DNA: TGTGCCAGCAGCTGTTCCGGGACAGGGAAGGGGAGCTATGGCTACACCTTC

J gene: TRBJ1-1
clone size: .
D gene: .
V gene: TRBV28
CDR3 protein: CASSLHGYGTEAFF
CDR3 DNA: TGTGCCAGCAGTTTACACGGATATGGGACTGAAGCTTTCTTT

J gene: TRBJ2-3
clone size: .
D gene: .
V gene: TRBV15
CDR3 protein: CATSRDSDWSSTDTQYF
CDR3 DNA: TGTGCCACCAGCAGAGATTCCGACTGGTCTAGCACAGATACGCAGTATTTT

J gene: TRBJ2-1
clone size: .
D gene: TRBD1
V gene: TRBV4-3
CDR3 protein: CASSSGQGSDNEQFF
CDR3 DNA: TGCGCCAGCAGTTCAGGACAGGGGAGTGACAATGAGCAGTTCTTC

J gene: TRBJ1-1
clone size: .
D gene: .
V gene: TRBV4-3
CDR3 protein: CASSQLGLRWGENTEAFF
CDR3 DNA: TGCGCCAGCAGCCAGTTAGGGCTTAGGTGGGGCGAGAACACTGAAGCTTTCTTT

J gene: TRBJ2-2
clone size: .
D gene: .
V gene: TRBV18
CDR3 protein: CASSPNPSKGTGELFF
CDR3 DNA: TGTGCCAGCTCACCGAACCCCTCAAAAGGCACCGGGGAGCTGTTTTTT

J gene: TRBJ1-5
clone size: .
D gene: .
V gene: TRBV19
CDR3 protein: CASSIKGPMNPGINQPQHF
CDR3 DNA: TGTGCCAGTAGTATAAAGGGACCCATGAACCCAGGCATCAATCAGCCCCAGCATTTT

J gene: TRBJ1-1
clone size: .
D gene: .
V gene: TRBV29-1
CDR3 protein: CSVAIRGTEAFF
CDR3 DNA: TGCAGCGTTGCAATAAGGGGCACTGAAGCTTTCTTT

J gene: TRBJ2-7
clone size: .
D gene: .
V gene: TRBV11-2
CDR3 protein: CASSLVGYEQYF
CDR3 DNA: TGTGCCAGCAGCTTAGTGGGCTACGAGCAGTACTTC

J gene: TRBJ1-5
clone size: .
D gene: .
V gene: TRBV6-1
CDR3 protein: CASRARGGGQPQHF
CDR3 DNA: TGTGCCAGCAGGGCCCGCGGGGGCGGCCAGCCCCAGCATTTT

J gene: TRBJ1-5
clone size: .
D gene: .
V gene: TRBV11-2
CDR3 protein: CASSLDRIQPQHF
CDR3 DNA: TGTGCCAGCAGCTTAGATAGGATTCAGCCCCAGCATTTT

J gene: TRBJ1-1
clone size: .
D gene: .
V gene: TRBV10-1
CDR3 protein: CASSDRTALNTEAFF
CDR3 DNA: TGCGCCAGCAGTGACAGGACAGCCCTTAACACTGAAGCTTTCTTT

J gene: TRBJ2-7
clone size: .
D gene: .
V gene: TRBV28
CDR3 protein: CASRLLGGEQYF
CDR3 DNA: TGTGCCAGCAGGTTACTAGGAGGCGAGCAGTACTTC

J gene: TRBJ2-1
clone size: .
D gene: .
V gene: TRBV15
CDR3 protein: CATSSGASGDEQFF
CDR3 DNA: TGTGCCACCAGCAGTGGGGCTAGTGGTGATGAGCAGTTCTTC

J gene: TRBJ2-1
clone size: .
D gene: TRBD2
V gene: TRBV6-4
CDR3 protein: CASSNGTSGKYNEQFF
CDR3 DNA: TGTGCCAGCAGTAACGGGACTAGCGGGAAGTACAATGAGCAGTTCTTC

J gene: TRBJ1-2
clone size: .
D gene: .
V gene: TRBV4-3
CDR3 protein: CASSLREGGLNYGYTF
CDR3 DNA: TGCGCCAGCAGCCTACGGGAGGGAGGGTTAAACTATGGCTACACCTTC

J gene: TRBJ2-5
clone size: .
D gene: TRBD1
V gene: TRBV28
CDR3 protein: CASSHLHRGPQETQYF
CDR3 DNA: TGTGCCAGCAGTCACCTCCACAGGGGGCCCCAAGAGACCCAGTACTTC

J gene: TRBJ2-5
clone size: .
D gene: TRBD2
V gene: TRBV4-3
CDR3 protein: CASSQDPRGAGGDEETQYF
CDR3 DNA: TGCGCCAGCAGCCAAGATCCGAGGGGAGCGGGGGGCGATGAAGAGACCCAGTACTTC

J gene: TRBJ1-2
clone size: .
D gene: TRBD1
V gene: TRBV4-2
CDR3 protein: CASSSSTGTNYGYTF
CDR3 DNA: TGTGCCAGCAGCTCTTCGACAGGGACGAACTATGGCTACACCTTC

J gene: TRBJ1-2
clone size: .
D gene: .
V gene: TRBV5-1
CDR3 protein: CASSLAGGRSGYTF
CDR3 DNA: TGCGCCAGCAGCTTGGCCGGCGGGAGGAGTGGCTACACCTTC

J gene: TRBJ2-7
clone size: .
D gene: .
V gene: TRBV4-3
CDR3 protein: CASSQDRRGYEQYF
CDR3 DNA: TGCGCCAGCAGCCAAGATCGAAGGGGTTACGAGCAGTACTTC

J gene: TRBJ2-3
clone size: .
D gene: TRBD1
V gene: TRBV2
CDR3 protein: CASSTRTGADTQYF
CDR3 DNA: TGTGCCAGCAGTACTCGGACAGGGGCAGATACGCAGTATTTT

J gene: TRBJ1-3
clone size: .
D gene: .
V gene: TRBV20-1
CDR3 protein: CSAASGNTIYF
CDR3 DNA: TGCAGTGCCGCATCCGGAAACACCATATATTTT

J gene: TRBJ2-4
clone size: .
D gene: .
V gene: TRBV14
CDR3 protein: CASSQDSHSKGKNIQYF
CDR3 DNA: TGTGCCAGCAGCCAAGATTCGCACAGTAAGGGCAAAAACATTCAGTACTTC

J gene: TRBJ2-2
clone size: once
D gene: .
V gene: TRBV4-2
CDR3 protein: CASSQDVVVGNCTGELFF
CDR3 DNA: TGTGCCAGCAGCCAAGACGTCGTGGTGGGCAACTGCACCGGGGAGCTGTTTTTT

J gene: TRBJ2-7
clone size: .
D gene: TRBD1
V gene: TRBV28
CDR3 protein: CASSFKTGTEQEQYF
CDR3 DNA: TGTGCCAGCAGTTTTAAGACAGGGACAGAGCAAGAGCAGTACTTC